Below, 26 T cell receptor beta chains from the same sample are listed, as sequenced in a study of metastatic and nonmetastatic thyroid tumors. No treatment of any kind had been given to any patient before thyroid surgery. TCRdb reprocessed the PCR reads using MiXCR. Of approximately 50,000 clones listed, around 4% are singletons. Sample: blood. The receptors originated from a female donor with papillary thyroid cancer or a benign thyroid nodule (not recorded which). Some clones in this sample may be carry-over from other donors' samples.

This chain connects TRBV15 to TRBJ1-5, with 7 bases aligning to TRBD1. The V gene's germline CDR1 is LNHNV and CDR2 YYDKDF (reference sequence). The J segment lost 4 bases and the V segment lost 4 bases, leaving 7 bases of the junction unmatched. The CDR3 is made up of 15 amino acids. CDR3 protein: CATSTRDRPNQPQHF. The CDR3 bases are TGTGCCACCAGCACGCGGGACAGACCGAATCAGCCCCAGCATTTT.

This chain links TRBV28 with TRBJ1-5; D is uncertain. Trimming took 4 bases from V and 0 from J, leaving 13 bases between them. The CDR3 has 16 residues. The germline gives CDR1 MDHEN, CDR2 SYDVKM. CDR3: CASSYAAAYSNQPQHF. The CDR3 DNA reads as TGTGCCAGCAGTTACGCGGCCGCTTATAGCAATCAGCCCCAGCATTTT.

This chain links TRBV6-4 with TRBJ2-2; tentatively, D is TRBD2 (6 bases). Trimming stripped 6 bases from V and 0 bases from J, with 11 bases between. Germline loops: CDR1 MRHNA, CDR2 SNTAGT. The CDR3 is 15 amino acids. The CDR3 protein is CASSRDLANTGELFF. As DNA, the CDR3 is TGTGCCAGCAGCCGGGACTTAGCGAACACCGGGGAGCTGTTTTTT.

This clone was observed at least ten times. This rearrangement joins TRBV3-1 to TRBJ1-2; 8 positions agree with TRBD1. CDR1 is LGHDT and CDR2 is YNNKEL in the germline V gene (reference sequence). The CDR3 extends over 14 amino acids. Losses at the gene ends were 1 base for V and 5 bases for J; bases not matched to a gene: 3. The CDR3 protein is CASSQAGQGYGYTF. CDR3 nucleotides: TGTGCCAGCAGCCAAGCCGGACAGGGTTATGGCTACACCTTC.

The chain joins TRBV7-8 to TRBJ1-6; D gene ambiguous. Germline loops: CDR1 SGHVS, CDR2 FQNEAQ. There are 12 residues in the CDR3. V shed 2 bases and J shed 15 bases, with 11 bases lying between them. The CDR3 region is CASSLSYAHLHF. The CDR3 DNA reads as TGTGCCAGCAGCTTATCGTATGCACACCTCCACTTT.

This clone was observed many times. This chain uses TRBV11-2 with TRBJ2-3, with D uncertain. V was clipped by 3 bases and J by 4 bases, with 8 bases between them. This CDR3 is built from 13 residues. Germline V lookup: CDR1 SGHAT, CDR2 FQNNGV. CDR3 in amino acids: CASSLSGPDTQYF. The DNA of the CDR3 is TGTGCCAGCAGCTTGTCCGGGCCAGATACGCAGTATTTT.

This clone was seen at least ten times. The chain links TRBV27 to TRBJ2-3; 9 bases line up with TRBD2. The germline CDR1 and CDR2 sequences are MNHEY and SMNVEV (reference sequence). The ends lost 5 bases at V and 4 bases at J; junction bases unmatched: 10. The CDR3 has 16 amino acids. The CDR3 region has the DNA TGTGCCAGCAGTGAACGCATTAGCGGGAGTGCAGATACGCAGTATTTT. Translation: CASSERISGSADTQYF.

This clone is medium-sized (0.01 to 0.1%). The chain recombines TRBV6-1 with TRBJ1-2, with D possibly being TRBD1 (5 bases). Trimming stripped 1 base from V and 4 bases from J, with 10 bases between. The germline V gene encodes CDR1 MNHNS and CDR2 SASEGT. CDR3 length: 14 amino acids. CDR3 bases: TGTGCCAGCAGTGAAGGTTCGGGGGTCTATGGCTACACCTTC. This sequence encodes CASSEGSGVYGYTF.

For this clone: One end of the junction does not line up with germline, which may come from a read error. The rearrangement uses TRBV9 and TRBJ2-7; TRBD2 aligns across 11 bases. The germline V gene has CDR1 SGDLS and CDR2 YYNGEE. This CDR3 has 15 residues. This chain's CDR3 is CASTPGLADFYEQCF. The DNA for the CDR3 is TGTGCCAGCACCCCGGGACTAGCGGATTTCTACGAGCAGTGCTTC.

By share, this clone counts as medium-sized. The CDR3 sequence is CASSLAYPGTEIYNEQFF. Written as DNA, the CDR3 is TGTGCCAGCAGCTTAGCTTATCCCGGGACAGAAATCTACAATGAGCAGTTCTTC. The chain is built from TRBV7-8 and TRBJ2-1; 7 positions match TRBD1. The CDR3 consists of 18 residues. Germline trimming cut 0 bases from V and 3 bases from J; bases unmatched to any gene: 11. Germline lookup yields CDR1 SGHVS and CDR2 FQNEAQ. Together with reference TRBV7-8 and TRBJ2-1, the CDR3 gives the full variable domain: GAGVSQSPRYKVAKRGQDVALRCDPISGHVSLFWYQQALGQGPEFLTYFQNEAQLDKSGLPSDRFFAERPEGSVSTLKIQRTQQEDSAVYLCASSLAYPGTEIYNEQFFGPGTRLTVL.

This clone was recorded at least ten times. This chain links TRBV5-5 with TRBJ2-1, with 8 bases matching TRBD2. V lost 2 bases and J lost 1; bases outside the gene matches: 5. From germline, CDR1 is SGHKS and CDR2 YYEKEE (reference sequence). This CDR3 spans 16 amino acids. CDR3 amino acids: CASSLLSGNSYNEQFF. CDR3 sequence (DNA): TGTGCCAGCAGCTTACTTAGCGGGAATTCCTACAATGAGCAGTTCTTC.

This clone was counted a few times. The chain joins TRBV2 to TRBJ2-1, with D perhaps TRBD2 (7 bases). Per germline, CDR1 SNHLY and CDR2 FYNNEI. The germline V and J ends were trimmed by 1 base and 7 bases, with 14 bases remaining between them. The CDR3 contains 15 residues. CDR3 sequence (DNA): TGTGCCAGCAGTGAAGAAGGGGGGGCGACGAATGAGCAGTTCTTC. Its translation: CASSEEGGATNEQFF.

Ten or more counts support this clone. The identical CDR3 is also encoded by other nucleotide sequences in the sample. This chain uses TRBV2 with TRBJ1-2, with a weak D call TRBD1 (6 bases). Trimming cost V 8 bases and J 7 bases, with 17 bases left between them. CDR1 is SNHLY, CDR2 FYNNEI, per germline. The CDR3 consists of 13 residues. The CDR3 nucleotides are TGTGCCAGCCACATAAACGGGGGCAGTGGCTACACCTTC. This sequence encodes CASHINGGSGYTF.

This clone was counted only a few times. This rearrangement joins TRBV6-2 or TRBV6-3 to TRBJ2-7, with D possibly TRBD2 on 5 matching bases. This CDR3 is 15 amino acids long. The germline CDR1 and CDR2 sequences are MNHEY and SVGEGT. V lost 4 bases to trimming and J lost 2 bases, with 15 bases between them. CDR3 sequence: CASSFPAEGAYEQYF. The CDR3 nucleotides read TGTGCCAGCAGTTTCCCAGCGGAAGGAGCCTACGAGCAGTACTTC.

On this clone itself: This may be a read error, as it is one base from a much larger clone. The sample holds other DNA sequences that translate to the same CDR3. This chain connects TRBV3-1 to TRBJ1-3; D is perhaps TRBD1 (5 bases). There are 15 residues in the CDR3. From germline, CDR1 is LGHDT and CDR2 YNNKEL (reference sequence). V lost 4 bases and J 4 bases, leaving 14 bases between the germline ends. CDR3 amino acids: CASSLRGESGNTIYF. CDR3 nucleotides: TGTGCCAGCAGCCTCCGGGGGGAATCCGGAAACACCATATATTTT.

This clone is labeled as medium-sized. The chain employs TRBV6-1 and TRBJ1-2; 9 nucleotides align to TRBD1. Germline loops: CDR1 MNHNS, CDR2 SASEGT. CDR3 length equals 13 residues. The junction had 4 bases not matched to a gene; V was cut back by 4 bases and J by 7 bases. The CDR3 reads CASSVEQGAGYTF. CDR3 nucleotides: TGTGCCAGCAGTGTCGAACAGGGGGCTGGCTACACCTTC.

This clone was counted a few times. The gene calls are TRBV7-6 and TRBJ2-5; unclear D gene. This CDR3 has 15 residues. V shed 4 bases and J shed 5 bases, with 17 bases lying between them. Germline V CDR1 and CDR2: SGHVS, FNYEAQ. DNA for the CDR3: TGTGCCAGCAGCTCCTTGGACCTCGAGCCGGAGACCCAGTACTTC. This codes for CASSSLDLEPETQYF.

This clone was counted many times. The chain carries TRBV20-1 and TRBJ2-5, with D possibly matching TRBD2 (6 bases). CDR1 and CDR2 (germline): DFQATT, SNEGSKA (reference sequence). The germline V and J ends were trimmed by 6 bases and 6 bases, with 23 bases remaining between them. The length of the CDR3 is 15 residues. CDR3 DNA: TGCAGTGCAGTCGTACCGGGACTCTCTTCTAAGACCCAGTACTTC. Amino acid sequence: CSAVVPGLSSKTQYF.

Ten or more counts support this clone. The chain recombines TRBV28 with TRBJ1-5; D call uncertain. The CDR3 is made up of 15 amino acids. CDR1 is MDHEN, CDR2 SYDVKM, per germline. V was clipped by 5 bases and J by 0 bases, with 11 bases between them. This CDR3 reads CASSAPSNSNQPQHF. DNA for the CDR3: TGTGCCAGCAGTGCCCCATCAAATAGCAATCAGCCCCAGCATTTT.

J is TRBJ2-3 and V is TRBV6-2 or TRBV6-3; TRBD2 matches at 10 bases. Germline trimming cut 4 bases from V and 2 bases from J; bases unmatched to any gene: 6. The V gene's germline CDR1 is MNHEY and CDR2 SVGEGT. The CDR3 extends over 16 amino acids. The CDR3 DNA sequence: TGTGCCAGCAGTTTAACTAGCGGGAACTTCACAGATACGCAGTATTTT. Its protein product is CASSLTSGNFTDTQYF.

This clone has a handful of counts. The CDR3 coding sequence is TGTGCCAGTAGTATGAAACCGGGGGGAGATACGCAGTATTTT. Its protein product is CASSMKPGGDTQYF. The chain joins TRBV19 to TRBJ2-3; 7 positions agree with TRBD2. In germline, CDR1 is LNHDA, CDR2 SQIVND (reference sequence). The CDR3 consists of 14 residues. V was pared by 3 bases and J by 5 bases, with 5 bases of the junction left unmatched.

This clone has ten or more counts. A much larger clone differs by one base, so this may be a read error. This sequence joins TRBV2 and TRBJ1-1; 7 bases line up with TRBD1. This CDR3 comprises 13 residues. Germline V gene sequence: CDR1 SNHLY, CDR2 FYNNEI. With V trimmed by 6 bases and J by 11 bases, 12 bases remained unmatched. The CDR3 spells CASRLDREVTAFF. CDR3 bases: TGTGCCAGCAGACTCGACAGGGAGGTCACGGCTTTCTTT.

Ten or more counts support this clone. The same CDR3 is also encoded by other DNA sequences in this sample. The J gene is TRBJ2-7, the V gene TRBV27, with D possibly TRBD2 on 6 matching bases. Looked up from germline, CDR1 is MNHEY and CDR2 is SMNVEV (reference sequence). This CDR3 is 16 amino acids long. V was clipped by 0 bases and J by 0 bases, with 12 bases between them. Written as DNA, the CDR3 is TGTGCCAGCAGTTTATCGCGGGGTGGAAGCTCCTACGAGCAGTACTTC. The encoded protein is CASSLSRGGSSYEQYF.

This chain uses TRBV18 with TRBJ2-1; 7 bases agree with TRBD1. The trim removed 4 bases at V and 9 bases at J, leaving 9 bases unmatched. This CDR3 region has 14 residues. Germline lookup yields CDR1 KGHSH and CDR2 LQKENI. The CDR3 loop reads CASSQQGPAGEQFF. The DNA of the CDR3 is TGTGCCAGCTCACAACAGGGGCCCGCTGGTGAGCAGTTCTTC.

This clone is categorized as medium-sized. The CDR3 is CASSPASTDTQYF. The CDR3 nucleotides are TGTGCCAGCAGCCCCGCCAGCACAGATACGCAGTATTTT. V gene TRBV6-4 combines with J gene TRBJ2-3; D gene unclear. Trimming took 6 bases from V and 0 from J, leaving 7 bases between them. The CDR3 runs to 13 residues. The germline V gene encodes CDR1 MRHNA and CDR2 SNTAGT.

This clone showed up just a few times. This chain connects TRBV12-3 or TRBV12-4 to TRBJ2-7; perhaps TRBD2 as D (5 bases). The V gene lost 5 bases and the J gene lost 7 bases, with 15 bases spanning the gap. The CDR3 contains 13 residues. CDR3 loop: CASSQLETTEQYF. In nucleotides, the CDR3 is TGTGCCAGCAGTCAACTAGAAACGACGGAGCAGTACTTC.